A selection of T cell receptor beta chains follows, all from one sample in a study of blood T cells in healthy people across ages. TCRdb re-called the 5' RACE reads through MiXCR, storing one row per CDR3 protein. The table records just over 1 million distinct CDR3 sequences, 35% to 50% of them present only once. Sequenced input: blood. Every receptor here comes from a woman aged 55-70 years in good health. The CDR3 runs from the conserved cysteine through the conserved F or W. Each record gives: D gene, J gene, clone size, V gene, CDR3 protein, CDR3 DNA. D genes are given only for firm matches. Clone size is stated in some rows and not others, as once, few, many or a class when expanded.

TRBD2 TRBJ2-1 NA TRBV20-1 CSARGASGHNEQFF TGCAGTGCTAGAGGGGCTAGCGGCCACAATGAGCAGTTCTTC
NA TRBJ2-1 once TRBV20-1 CSAEKGSYYNEQFF TGCAGTGCGGAAAAGGGATCTTATTACAATGAGCAGTTCTTC
TRBD2 TRBJ2-7 NA TRBV7-2 CASSSPRLAGGGQYF TGTGCCAGCAGCTCCCCAAGACTAGCGGGAGGCGGGCAGTACTTC
TRBD1 TRBJ2-1 NA TRBV27 CASSPQGARYNEQFF TGTGCCAGCAGTCCACAGGGGGCGCGGTACAATGAGCAGTTCTTC
NA TRBJ1-4 NA TRBV3-1 CASSQEGGPKQSNEKLFF TGTGCCAGCAGCCAAGAGGGAGGGCCCAAGCAAAGTAATGAAAAACTGTTTTTT
TRBD1 TRBJ1-5 NA TRBV20-1 CSARRVGDRSNQPQHF TGCAGTGCTAGAAGGGTTGGGGACAGGAGCAATCAGCCCCAGCATTTT
NA TRBJ1-2 once TRBV20-1 CSAIQGNYGYTF TGCAGTGCCATACAGGGTAACTATGGCTACACCTTC
TRBD2 TRBJ2-7 few TRBV29-1 CSVEDRTSGSSYEQYF TGCAGCGTTGAAGATCGCACTAGCGGGAGTTCCTACGAGCAGTACTTC
TRBD1 TRBJ2-1 NA TRBV19 CASSKGTGIGVENEQFF TGTGCCAGTAGTAAAGGGACAGGTATTGGGGTGGAGAATGAGCAGTTCTTC
NA TRBJ2-3 NA TRBV29-1 CSVDGSTDTQYF TGCAGCGTTGATGGTAGCACAGATACGCAGTATTTT
TRBD2 TRBJ2-1 NA TRBV10-2 CATERGQQFF TGCGCCACCGAGCGGGGCCAGCAGTTCTTC
NA TRBJ2-5 NA TRBV20-1 CSARTEIQETQYF TGCAGTGCTAGAACGGAAATACAAGAGACCCAGTACTTC
TRBD2 TRBJ2-3 NA TRBV27 CASSLDAGVVLTDTQYF TGTGCCAGCAGTTTAGACGCGGGAGTCGTTTTAACAGATACGCAGTATTTT
NA TRBJ1-1 NA TRBV28 CASSYAGDRDTEAFF TGTGCCAGCAGCTATGCGGGGGATCGGGACACTGAAGCTTTCTTT
NA TRBJ2-1 NA TRBV2 CASTSDASSSYNEQFF TGTGCCAGCACCTCGGACGCGAGTAGCTCCTACAATGAGCAGTTCTTC
TRBD2 TRBJ2-1 NA TRBV12-3/TRBV12-4 CASRPLAGAYNEQFF TGTGCCAGCAGGCCTCTAGCGGGAGCCTACAATGAGCAGTTCTTC
NA TRBJ2-7 many TRBV7-3 CASSLEAGTYEQYF TGTGCCAGCAGCTTAGAGGCAGGGACCTACGAGCAGTACTTC
TRBD2 TRBJ2-5 NA TRBV20-1 CSAIPIAGGQQETQYF TGCAGTGCCATCCCAATAGCGGGAGGTCAGCAAGAGACCCAGTACTTC
NA TRBJ2-7 NA TRBV20-1 CSARLWAGDAYEQYF TGCAGTGCTAGACTATGGGCAGGGGACGCCTACGAGCAGTACTTC
NA TRBJ2-2 NA TRBV5-1 CASSLVGRNTGELFF TGCGCCAGCAGCTTGGTCGGGAGGAACACCGGGGAGCTGTTTTTT
NA TRBJ2-7 few TRBV5-1 CASSKGTGEEQYF TGCGCCAGCAGCAAAGGGACTGGGGAGGAGCAGTACTTC
NA TRBJ1-4 few TRBV7-3 CASSNQTALNEKLFF TGTGCCAGCAGCAACCAGACGGCGCTAAATGAAAAACTGTTTTTT
NA TRBJ2-7 many TRBV5-5 CASSPDSLTYEQYF TGTGCCAGCAGCCCGGACAGCCTGACCTACGAGCAGTACTTC
TRBD2 TRBJ2-7 few TRBV6-2/TRBV6-3 CASRYIGAGGSYEQYF TGTGCCAGCAGGTACATCGGGGCGGGAGGGAGCTACGAGCAGTACTTC
NA TRBJ1-1 NA TRBV25-1 CASSEFGVSTEAFF TGTGCCAGCAGTGAATTTGGGGTTAGCACTGAAGCTTTCTTT
NA TRBJ2-5 once TRBV24-1 CATSDWGSDGQETQYF TGTGCCACCAGTGATTGGGGCAGTGACGGGCAAGAGACCCAGTACTTC
TRBD1 TRBJ1-2 few TRBV5-1 CASSSEGQVYRSGYTF TGCGCCAGCAGCTCGGAGGGACAGGTCTATCGGAGTGGCTACACCTTC
TRBD2 TRBJ2-7 NA TRBV6-5 CASSYQLAGRNEQYF TGTGCCAGCAGTTACCAACTAGCGGGACGCAACGAGCAGTACTTC
NA TRBJ1-2 NA TRBV10-3 CASRGRGVYTF TGTGCCAGCAGGGGCAGGGGTGTCTACACCTTC
NA TRBJ2-7 NA TRBV7-9 CASSLGEAATGSYEQYF TGTGCCAGCAGCTTAGGGGAGGCAGCTACGGGCTCCTACGAGCAGTACTTC
NA TRBJ2-3 NA TRBV6-2/TRBV6-3 CAISLGSAYFPDTQYF TGTGCCATCTCCTTGGGGTCGGCTTATTTTCCAGATACGCAGTATTTT
NA TRBJ2-7 NA TRBV25-1 CASRSRSYEQYF TGTGCCAGCAGGAGTCGCTCCTACGAGCAGTACTTC
NA TRBJ2-3 few TRBV25-1 CASSYTGARSTDTQYF TGTGCCAGCTCCTACACGGGGGCACGAAGCACAGATACGCAGTATTTT
NA TRBJ2-3 few TRBV29-1 CSVARRDASTDTQYF TGCAGCGTTGCCCGGCGGGATGCTAGCACAGATACGCAGTATTTT
NA TRBJ1-2 many TRBV11-2 CASSLAYGAHYGYTF TGTGCCAGCAGCTTAGCCTATGGGGCCCACTATGGCTACACCTTC
TRBD1 TRBJ1-4 NA TRBV5-5 CASSSLGQGLLNEKLFF TGTGCCAGCAGTTCCCTGGGACAGGGGCTTCTAAATGAAAAACTGTTTTTT
NA TRBJ2-5 few TRBV6-6 CASTFGQETQYF TGTGCCAGCACTTTCGGGCAAGAGACCCAGTACTTC
NA TRBJ2-3 once TRBV12-3/TRBV12-4 CASSVGEIDDTQYF TGTGCCAGCAGTGTAGGGGAGATCGACGATACGCAGTATTTT
NA TRBJ1-2 NA TRBV20-1 CSARDLRGRSDTF TGCAGTGCTAGAGACCTTAGAGGACGGTCCGACACCTTC
TRBD1 TRBJ1-4 NA TRBV20-1 CSAHRTGGTNEKLFF TGCAGTGCTCACCGGACAGGGGGGACTAATGAAAAACTGTTTTTT
NA TRBJ1-6 NA TRBV10-3 CAIGKGESPLHF TGTGCCATCGGGAAGGGAGAATCACCCCTCCACTTT
NA TRBJ2-1 NA TRBV7-9 CASSWTGREEEQFF TGTGCCAGCAGCTGGACAGGGAGGGAAGAAGAGCAGTTCTTC
NA TRBJ1-1 NA TRBV6-1 CASSDWAGEAFF TGTGCCAGCAGTGACTGGGCCGGCGAAGCTTTCTTT
NA TRBJ1-5 NA TRBV6-1 CASKSPGPNQPQHF TGTGCCAGCAAGAGCCCAGGGCCCAATCAGCCCCAGCATTTT
TRBD2 TRBJ2-3 NA TRBV12-3/TRBV12-4 CASSLSISGDTDTQYF TGTGCCAGCAGTTTATCGATTAGCGGGGACACAGATACGCAGTATTTT
TRBD2 TRBJ2-1 few TRBV7-2 CASSQRTSGWNEQFF TGTGCCAGCAGCCAGAGGACTAGCGGATGGAATGAGCAGTTCTTC
TRBD1 TRBJ2-7 NA TRBV12-3/TRBV12-4 CASSGTDRPEQYF TGTGCCAGCAGTGGGACGGACAGGCCCGAGCAGTACTTC
NA TRBJ2-2 NA TRBV9 CASSGTGVLGELFF TGTGCCAGCAGCGGCACTGGAGTTCTCGGGGAGCTGTTTTTT
TRBD2 TRBJ2-3 NA TRBV28 CASTLGAGVDTQYF TGTGCCAGCACCTTAGGGGCGGGAGTAGATACGCAGTATTTT
NA TRBJ2-4 few TRBV30 CAWSGGLAGIQYF TGTGCCTGGAGCGGGGGTCTCGCGGGCATTCAGTACTTC
NA TRBJ2-1 many TRBV6-5 CASSYDNEQFF TGTGCCAGCAGTTACGATAATGAGCAGTTCTTC
NA TRBJ1-2 NA TRBV20-1 CSARDSGDYGYTF TGCAGTGCCAGAGACTCAGGGGACTATGGCTACACCTTC
TRBD2 TRBJ2-3 many TRBV5-5 CASSPQREVADTQYF TGTGCCAGCAGTCCCCAGCGGGAAGTTGCAGATACGCAGTATTTT
TRBD1 TRBJ1-4 few TRBV4-1 CASRTTGGGPGEKLFF TGCGCCAGCAGGACAACAGGGGGCGGTCCAGGTGAAAAACTGTTTTTT
NA TRBJ2-4 NA TRBV7-2 CASSQGSGIQYF TGTGCCAGCAGCCAAGGGTCAGGGATTCAGTACTTC
TRBD1 TRBJ1-1 few TRBV6-5 CASSTTGTGTEAFF TGTGCCAGCAGCACCACCGGGACAGGCACTGAAGCTTTCTTT
NA TRBJ2-6 few TRBV6-5 CASSPGLSSGANVLTF TGTGCCAGCAGTCCGGGACTGAGCTCTGGGGCCAACGTCCTGACTTTC
TRBD1 TRBJ2-6 NA TRBV7-9 CASSLRARQGAPGANVLTF TGTGCCAGCAGCCTCAGGGCTCGACAGGGGGCCCCTGGGGCCAACGTCCTGACTTTC
NA TRBJ1-2 NA TRBV20-1 CSARPPGQNYGYTF TGCAGTGCTAGACCCCCCGGACAGAACTATGGCTACACCTTC
NA TRBJ2-7 few TRBV6-5 CASSYGLYEQYF TGTGCCAGCAGCTACGGACTCTACGAGCAGTACTTC